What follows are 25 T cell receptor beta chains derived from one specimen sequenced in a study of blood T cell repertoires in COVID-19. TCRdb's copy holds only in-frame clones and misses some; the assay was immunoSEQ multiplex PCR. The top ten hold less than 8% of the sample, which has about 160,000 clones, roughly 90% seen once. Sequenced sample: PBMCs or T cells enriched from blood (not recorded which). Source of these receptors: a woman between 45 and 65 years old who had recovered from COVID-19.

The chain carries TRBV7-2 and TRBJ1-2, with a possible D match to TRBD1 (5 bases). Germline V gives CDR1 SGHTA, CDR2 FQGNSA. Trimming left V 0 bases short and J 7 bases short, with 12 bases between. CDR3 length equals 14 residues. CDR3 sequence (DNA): TGTGCCAGCAGCTTAGCGCCCAGGGCGGTTGGCTACACCTTC. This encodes CASSLAPRAVGYTF.

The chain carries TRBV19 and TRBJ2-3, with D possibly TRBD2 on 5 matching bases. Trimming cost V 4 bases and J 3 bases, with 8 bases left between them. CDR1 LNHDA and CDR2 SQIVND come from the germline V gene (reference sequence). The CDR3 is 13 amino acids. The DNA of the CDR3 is TGTGCCAGTAGTAAGGACTGGACAGATACGCAGTATTTT. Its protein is CASSKDWTDTQYF.

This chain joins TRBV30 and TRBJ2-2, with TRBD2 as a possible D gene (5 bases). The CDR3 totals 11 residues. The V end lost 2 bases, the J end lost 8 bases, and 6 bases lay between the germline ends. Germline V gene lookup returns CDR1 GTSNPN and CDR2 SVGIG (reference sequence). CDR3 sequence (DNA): TGTGCCTGGAGTATAGCGGGGGAGCTGTTTTTT. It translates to CAWSIAGELFF.

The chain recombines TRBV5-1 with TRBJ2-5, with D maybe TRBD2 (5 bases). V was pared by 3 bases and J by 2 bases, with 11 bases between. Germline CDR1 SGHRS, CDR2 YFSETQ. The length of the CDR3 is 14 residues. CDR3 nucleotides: TGCGCCAGCAGCTCCGGACTGGATCAAGAGACCCAGTACTTC. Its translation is CASSSGLDQETQYF. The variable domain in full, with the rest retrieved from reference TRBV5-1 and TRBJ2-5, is KAGVTQTPRYLIKTRGQQVTLSCSPISGHRSVSWYQQTPGQGLQFLFEYFSETQRNKGNFPGRFSGRQFSNSRSEMNVSTLELGDSALYLCASSSGLDQETQYFGPGTRLLVL.

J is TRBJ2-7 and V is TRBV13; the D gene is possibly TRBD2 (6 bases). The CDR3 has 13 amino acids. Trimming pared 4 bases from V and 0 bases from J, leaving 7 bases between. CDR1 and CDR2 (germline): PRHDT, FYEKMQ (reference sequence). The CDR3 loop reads CASSSGGSYEQYF. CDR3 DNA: TGTGCCAGCAGCTCCGGGGGCTCCTACGAGCAGTACTTC.

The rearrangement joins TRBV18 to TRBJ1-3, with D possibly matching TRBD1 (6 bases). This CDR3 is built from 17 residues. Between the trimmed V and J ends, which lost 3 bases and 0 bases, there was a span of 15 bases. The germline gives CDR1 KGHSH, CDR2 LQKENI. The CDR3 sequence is CASSPRTASASGNTIYF. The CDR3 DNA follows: TGTGCCAGCTCACCTCGGACAGCTTCAGCCTCTGGAAACACCATATATTTT.

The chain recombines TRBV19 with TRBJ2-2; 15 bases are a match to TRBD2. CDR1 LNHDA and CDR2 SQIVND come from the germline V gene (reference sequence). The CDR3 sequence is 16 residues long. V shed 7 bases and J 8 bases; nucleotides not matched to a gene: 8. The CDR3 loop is CASTLMGLAGGGELFF. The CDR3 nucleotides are TGTGCCAGTACCCTCATGGGACTAGCGGGGGGTGGGGAGCTGTTTTTT.

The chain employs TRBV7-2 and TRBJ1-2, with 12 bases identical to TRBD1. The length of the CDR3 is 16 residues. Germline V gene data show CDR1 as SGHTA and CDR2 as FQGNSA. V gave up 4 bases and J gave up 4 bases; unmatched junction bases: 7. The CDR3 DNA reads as TGTGCCAGCAGCTCCGGGACAGGGGGCGCCGTCTATGGCTACACCTTC. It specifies CASSSGTGGAVYGYTF.

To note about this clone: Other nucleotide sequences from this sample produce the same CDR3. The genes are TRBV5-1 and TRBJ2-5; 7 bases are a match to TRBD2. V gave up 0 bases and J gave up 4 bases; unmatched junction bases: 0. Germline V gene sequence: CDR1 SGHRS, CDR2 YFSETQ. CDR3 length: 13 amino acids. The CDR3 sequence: CASSLGGGETQYF. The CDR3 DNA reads TGCGCCAGCAGCTTGGGCGGGGGAGAGACCCAGTACTTC.

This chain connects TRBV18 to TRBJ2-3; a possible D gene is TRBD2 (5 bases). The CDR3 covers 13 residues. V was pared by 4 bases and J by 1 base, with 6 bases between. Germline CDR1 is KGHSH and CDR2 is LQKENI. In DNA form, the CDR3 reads TGTGCCAGCTCACGACTACGCACAGATACGCAGTATTTT. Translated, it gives CASSRLRTDTQYF. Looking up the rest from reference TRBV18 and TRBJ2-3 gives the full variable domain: NAGVMQNPRHLVRRRGQEARLRCSPMKGHSHVYWYRQLPEEGLKFMVYLQKENIIDESGMPKERFSAEFPKEGPSILRIQQVVRGDSAAYFCASSRLRTDTQYFGPGTRLTVL.

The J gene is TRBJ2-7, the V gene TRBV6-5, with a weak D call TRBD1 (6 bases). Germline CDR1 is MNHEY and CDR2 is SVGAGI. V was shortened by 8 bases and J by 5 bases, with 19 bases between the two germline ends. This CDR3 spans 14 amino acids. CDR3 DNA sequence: TGTGCCAGCCATAACTCCAGGGGCCACAACGAGCAGTACTTC. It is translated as CASHNSRGHNEQYF.

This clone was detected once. The CDR3 protein is CASSFGQGNGYTF. The CDR3 DNA sequence: TGCGCCAGCAGCTTTGGACAGGGAAATGGCTACACCTTC. The rearrangement links TRBV5-1 to TRBJ1-2; TRBD1 aligns across 8 bases. The CDR3 has 13 amino acids. J was trimmed by 6 bases and V by 2 bases; bases with no gene match: 3. CDR1 SGHRS and CDR2 YFSETQ come from the germline V gene.

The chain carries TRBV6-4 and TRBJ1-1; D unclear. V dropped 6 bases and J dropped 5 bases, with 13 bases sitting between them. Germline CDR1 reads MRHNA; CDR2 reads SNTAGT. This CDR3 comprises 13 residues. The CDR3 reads CASSPGPGTEAFF. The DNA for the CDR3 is TGTGCCAGCAGCCCCGGTCCGGGAACTGAAGCTTTCTTT.

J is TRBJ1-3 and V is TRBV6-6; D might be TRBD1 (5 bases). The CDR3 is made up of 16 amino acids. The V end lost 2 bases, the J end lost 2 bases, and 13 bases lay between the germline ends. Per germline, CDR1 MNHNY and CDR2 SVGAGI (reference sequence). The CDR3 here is CASSYQPTAAGNTIYF. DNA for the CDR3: TGTGCCAGCAGTTACCAACCGACAGCTGCTGGAAACACCATATATTTT.

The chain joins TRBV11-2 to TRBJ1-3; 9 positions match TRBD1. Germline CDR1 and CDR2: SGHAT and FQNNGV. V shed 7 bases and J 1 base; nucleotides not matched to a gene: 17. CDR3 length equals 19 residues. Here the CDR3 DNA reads TGTGCCAGCACTGCCAACGCCATGGGACAGGGAGAATCTGGAAACACCATATATTTT. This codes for CASTANAMGQGESGNTIYF.

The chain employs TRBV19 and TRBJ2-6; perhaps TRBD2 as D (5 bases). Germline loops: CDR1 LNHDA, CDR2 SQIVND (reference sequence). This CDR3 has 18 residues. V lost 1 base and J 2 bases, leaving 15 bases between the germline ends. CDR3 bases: TGTGCCAGTAGTATAGGGTCGGGGAATGGGCCTGGGGCCAACGTCCTGACTTTC. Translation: CASSIGSGNGPGANVLTF.

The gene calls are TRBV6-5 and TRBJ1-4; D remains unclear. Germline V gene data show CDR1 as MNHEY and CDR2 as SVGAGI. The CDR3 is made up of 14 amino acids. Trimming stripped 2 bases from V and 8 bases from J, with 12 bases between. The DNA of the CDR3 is TGTGCCAGCAGTTACATTGGAGGTGTGGAAAAACTGTTTTTT. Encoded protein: CASSYIGGVEKLFF.

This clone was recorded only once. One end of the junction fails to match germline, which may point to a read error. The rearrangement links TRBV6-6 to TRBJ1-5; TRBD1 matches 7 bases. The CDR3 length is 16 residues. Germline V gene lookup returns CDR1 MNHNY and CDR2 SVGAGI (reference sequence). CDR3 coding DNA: TGTGTCAGCAGCCCCTCCGGGACAGCAATCAATCAGCCCCAGCATTTT. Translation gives CVSSPSGTAINQPQHF.

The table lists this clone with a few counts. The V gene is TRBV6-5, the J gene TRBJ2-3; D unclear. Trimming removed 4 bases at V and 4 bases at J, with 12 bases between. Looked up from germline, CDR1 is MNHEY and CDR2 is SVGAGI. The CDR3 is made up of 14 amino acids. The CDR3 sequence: CASSLGVDPDTQYF. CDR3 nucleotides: TGTGCCAGCAGTTTAGGAGTAGACCCAGATACGCAGTATTTT.

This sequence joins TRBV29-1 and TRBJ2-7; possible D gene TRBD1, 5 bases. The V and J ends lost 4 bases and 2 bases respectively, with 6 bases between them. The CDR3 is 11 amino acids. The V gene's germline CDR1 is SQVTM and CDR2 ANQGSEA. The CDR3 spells CSVGQTYEQYF. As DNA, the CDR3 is TGCAGCGTTGGACAGACCTACGAGCAGTACTTC.

The CDR3 protein is CASSLSEVYYGYTF. CDR3 in DNA: TGTGCCAGCAGCTTAAGTGAGGTTTACTATGGCTACACCTTC. The V and J genes are TRBV7-8 and TRBJ1-2, with no clear D. V lost 2 bases to trimming and J lost 3 bases, with 10 bases between them. CDR3 length equals 14 residues. Germline V gene sequence: CDR1 SGHVS, CDR2 FQNEAQ.

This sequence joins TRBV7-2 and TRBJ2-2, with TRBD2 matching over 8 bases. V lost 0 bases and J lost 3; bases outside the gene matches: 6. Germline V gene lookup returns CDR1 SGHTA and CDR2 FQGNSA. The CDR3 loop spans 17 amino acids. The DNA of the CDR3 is TGTGCCAGCAGCTTAGCCAGCGGGGGCCAGTACACCGGGGAGCTGTTTTTT. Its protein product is CASSLASGGQYTGELFF.

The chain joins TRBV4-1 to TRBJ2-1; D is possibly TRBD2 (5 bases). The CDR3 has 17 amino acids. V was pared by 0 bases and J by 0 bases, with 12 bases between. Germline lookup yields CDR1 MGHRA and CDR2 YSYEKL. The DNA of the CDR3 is TGCGCCAGCAGCCAAGATGGAGGCGAAAGCTCCTACAATGAGCAGTTCTTC. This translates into CASSQDGGESSYNEQFF.

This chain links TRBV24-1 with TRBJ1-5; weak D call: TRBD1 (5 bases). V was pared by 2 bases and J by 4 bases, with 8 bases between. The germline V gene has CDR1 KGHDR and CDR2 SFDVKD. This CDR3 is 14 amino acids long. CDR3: CATSDSGPNQPQHF. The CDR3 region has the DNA TGTGCCACCAGTGATTCAGGGCCGAATCAGCCCCAGCATTTT.

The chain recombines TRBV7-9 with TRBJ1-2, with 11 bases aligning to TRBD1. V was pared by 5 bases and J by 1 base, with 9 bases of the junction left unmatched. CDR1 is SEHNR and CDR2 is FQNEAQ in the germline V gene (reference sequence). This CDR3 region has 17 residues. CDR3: CASSQRSGQGVNYGYTF. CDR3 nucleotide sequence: TGTGCCAGCAGCCAGCGATCGGGACAGGGGGTTAACTATGGCTACACCTTC.